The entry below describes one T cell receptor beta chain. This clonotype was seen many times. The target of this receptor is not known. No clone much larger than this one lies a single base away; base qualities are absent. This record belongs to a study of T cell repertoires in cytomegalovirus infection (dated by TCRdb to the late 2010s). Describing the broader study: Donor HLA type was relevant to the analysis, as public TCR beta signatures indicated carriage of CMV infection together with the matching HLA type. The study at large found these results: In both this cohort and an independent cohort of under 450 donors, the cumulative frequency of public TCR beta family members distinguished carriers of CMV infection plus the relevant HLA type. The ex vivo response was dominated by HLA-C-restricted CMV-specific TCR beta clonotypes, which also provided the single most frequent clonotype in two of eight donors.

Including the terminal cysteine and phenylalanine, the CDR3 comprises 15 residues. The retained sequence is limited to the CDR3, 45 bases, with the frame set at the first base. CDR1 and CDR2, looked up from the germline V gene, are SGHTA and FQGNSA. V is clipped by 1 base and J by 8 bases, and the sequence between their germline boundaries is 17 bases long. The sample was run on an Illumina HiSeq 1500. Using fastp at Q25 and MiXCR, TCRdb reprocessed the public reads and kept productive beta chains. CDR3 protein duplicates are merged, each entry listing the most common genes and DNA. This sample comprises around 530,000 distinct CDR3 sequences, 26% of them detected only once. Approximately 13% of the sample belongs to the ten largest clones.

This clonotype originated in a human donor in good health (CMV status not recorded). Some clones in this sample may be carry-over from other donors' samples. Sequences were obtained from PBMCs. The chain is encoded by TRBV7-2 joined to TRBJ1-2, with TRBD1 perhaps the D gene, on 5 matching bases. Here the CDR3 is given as CASSLEPKSGYGYTF. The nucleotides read TGTGCCAGCAGCTTAGAACCTAAATCAGGGTACGGCTACACCTTC.